A selection of T cell receptor beta chains follows, all from one sample in a study of blood T cell repertoires in COVID-19. Measured with immunoSEQ multiplex PCR; TCRdb has only the in-frame clones, and not every one. The sample includes 250,000 to 400,000 clones, over 75% of them seen just once. The sample was PBMCs or T cells enriched from blood (not recorded which). All receptors come from a woman under 40 who had recovered from COVID-19. Both conserved end residues are part of each CDR3. A D gene is named only where the DNA matches it firmly. A row's size may be missing; if present it is once, few, many or a size class.

v_call: TRBV2; d_call: .; clone_size: .; j_call: TRBJ2-3; cdr3_aa: CASKARRGVETDTQYF
v_call: TRBV11-2; d_call: .; clone_size: .; j_call: TRBJ1-6; cdr3_aa: CASRKGLQGYNSPLHF
v_call: TRBV27; d_call: TRBD2; clone_size: once; j_call: TRBJ2-1; cdr3_aa: CASSSRSGGNEQFF
v_call: TRBV5-1; d_call: TRBD1; clone_size: .; j_call: TRBJ1-1; cdr3_aa: CASSDPTGTVNTEAFF
v_call: TRBV29-1; d_call: TRBD1; clone_size: .; j_call: TRBJ2-7; cdr3_aa: CSVVRTGVSYEQYF
v_call: TRBV28; d_call: .; clone_size: .; j_call: TRBJ1-2; cdr3_aa: CASSPSFYGYTF
v_call: TRBV3-1/TRBV3-2; d_call: TRBD1; clone_size: .; j_call: TRBJ2-1; cdr3_aa: CASSRTGGFGNNEQFF
v_call: TRBV19; d_call: .; clone_size: .; j_call: TRBJ1-1; cdr3_aa: CASRTGETNTEAFF
v_call: TRBV6-5; d_call: .; clone_size: .; j_call: TRBJ1-5; cdr3_aa: CASRPQGYNQPQHF
v_call: TRBV6-5; d_call: .; clone_size: .; j_call: TRBJ2-3; cdr3_aa: CASSSSDTQYF
v_call: TRBV4-1; d_call: .; clone_size: .; j_call: TRBJ1-1; cdr3_aa: CASSDSVPNTEAFF
v_call: TRBV19; d_call: TRBD1; clone_size: .; j_call: TRBJ1-5; cdr3_aa: CASSIAGGISQHF
v_call: TRBV6-5; d_call: TRBD1; clone_size: .; j_call: TRBJ1-2; cdr3_aa: CASSYLGAGGNYGYTF
v_call: TRBV3-1/TRBV3-2; d_call: .; clone_size: .; j_call: TRBJ2-7; cdr3_aa: CASSQGLLLTTYEQYF
v_call: TRBV4-1; d_call: .; clone_size: .; j_call: TRBJ1-1; cdr3_aa: CASSQDRFVNTEAFF
v_call: TRBV10-3; d_call: .; clone_size: .; j_call: TRBJ1-1; cdr3_aa: CAISGQGGTEAFF
v_call: TRBV27; d_call: .; clone_size: .; j_call: TRBJ2-3; cdr3_aa: CASSPSGDTQYF
v_call: TRBV4-2; d_call: TRBD1; clone_size: .; j_call: TRBJ2-1; cdr3_aa: CASSRGQDNEQFF
v_call: TRBV7-2; d_call: TRBD1; clone_size: .; j_call: TRBJ1-6; cdr3_aa: CASSTRTGGEGSPLHF
v_call: TRBV2; d_call: TRBD1; clone_size: .; j_call: TRBJ2-7; cdr3_aa: CASSSGQGSNEQYF
v_call: TRBV5-1; d_call: .; clone_size: once; j_call: TRBJ1-2; cdr3_aa: CASSYLQGGYGYTF
v_call: TRBV15; d_call: .; clone_size: few; j_call: TRBJ1-1; cdr3_aa: CATSRAPDTQAFF
v_call: TRBV19; d_call: .; clone_size: .; j_call: TRBJ2-3; cdr3_aa: CASSIVGTDTQYF
v_call: TRBV12-5; d_call: TRBD1; clone_size: once; j_call: TRBJ2-7; cdr3_aa: CASGLSRGQPFYEQYF
v_call: TRBV7-2; d_call: .; clone_size: .; j_call: TRBJ1-1; cdr3_aa: CASSLDRGTEAFF
v_call: TRBV24-1; d_call: .; clone_size: .; j_call: TRBJ2-1; cdr3_aa: CATSDSGRGNVYNEQFF
v_call: TRBV7-6; d_call: TRBD1; clone_size: once; j_call: TRBJ1-4; cdr3_aa: CASSLGQENEKLFF
v_call: TRBV10-3; d_call: .; clone_size: .; j_call: TRBJ2-5; cdr3_aa: CAISESGRGETQYF
v_call: TRBV27; d_call: TRBD1; clone_size: .; j_call: TRBJ1-1; cdr3_aa: CASSTPGGSMNTEAFF
v_call: TRBV5-1; d_call: TRBD1; clone_size: .; j_call: TRBJ1-1; cdr3_aa: CASSFRQGFFQNTEAFF
v_call: TRBV12-5; d_call: TRBD2; clone_size: few; j_call: TRBJ2-2; cdr3_aa: CASGLALAGSTGELFF
v_call: TRBV30; d_call: .; clone_size: .; j_call: TRBJ1-3; cdr3_aa: CAWTTGSTGNTIYF
v_call: TRBV5-5; d_call: TRBD1; clone_size: .; j_call: TRBJ1-5; cdr3_aa: CASSPGTGDFSNQPQHF
v_call: TRBV18; d_call: TRBD2; clone_size: .; j_call: TRBJ2-7; cdr3_aa: CASSPLAGAPYEQYF
v_call: TRBV10-3; d_call: .; clone_size: .; j_call: TRBJ2-3; cdr3_aa: CAISDRAREDTQYF
v_call: TRBV29-1; d_call: TRBD1; clone_size: .; j_call: TRBJ2-7; cdr3_aa: CSVTGQGEHEQYF
v_call: TRBV29-1; d_call: TRBD1; clone_size: .; j_call: TRBJ1-3; cdr3_aa: CSGPGTGPKRIISGNTIYF
v_call: TRBV4-2; d_call: TRBD2; clone_size: .; j_call: TRBJ2-2; cdr3_aa: CASSQYPRGGANTGELFF
v_call: TRBV5-6; d_call: .; clone_size: .; j_call: TRBJ1-1; cdr3_aa: CASSLGARATEAFF
v_call: TRBV5-4; d_call: TRBD2; clone_size: .; j_call: TRBJ2-5; cdr3_aa: CASSLGLAGAGQETQYF
v_call: TRBV5-6; d_call: .; clone_size: .; j_call: TRBJ2-7; cdr3_aa: CASSILAYEQYF